This T cell receptor (beta chain) was recorded in a study of cytomegalovirus exposure and HLA in healthy donors. Whole-study context: A preliminary data release comprised 70 million to 95 million unique TCRs obtained from HLA-typed donors. Overall study findings and caveats: Rarity characterized most TCR sequences, yet some public TCRs appeared in many donors.

J gave up 3 bases and V 0 bases, and 3 bases lay outside the gene matches. CDR3 length equals 15 residues. Germline V lookup: CDR1 MNHNS, CDR2 SASEGT. Comments on this clone: Antigen unknown.

It was with 60 Vbeta and 13 Jbeta primers that the PCR ran. Clones were sequenced by immunoSEQ multiplex PCR, and TCRdb holds only the in-frame ones, with some missing. The sample lists 85,000 to 120,000 clones, 75% occurring once. The receptor's source is a man between 35 and 55 years old in good health and CMV-seronegative. The sequenced sample was PBMCs. The chain uses TRBV6-1 and TRBJ1-2; 8 bases agree with TRBD1. The CDR3 sequence is CASSEAWTGYYGYTF. The CDR3 nucleotides read TGTGCCAGCAGTGAAGCTTGGACAGGGTACTATGGCTACACCTTC.